The 25 T cell receptor beta chains below were found in one sample sequenced in a study of regulatory T cells in long-lasting Graves disease. iRepertoire HTBI primers and Arm-PCR of CDR3 regions built TCR beta libraries. A single record per CDR3 protein comes from TCRdb applying MiXCR to the multiplex PCR reads. The sample lists some 370,000 distinct CDR3 sequences, around 23% occurring once. Time point of the sample: persistent/refractory GD, antithyroid drugs over 5 years with positive TRAb. After RNA was extracted from PBMCs, the TCR library was made from it. This specimen consisted of peripheral blood mononuclear cells (PBMCs), obtained when the disease was refractory, from a patient treated with antithyroid drugs. The source of these receptors is a middle-aged woman with Graves disease.

This clonotype was picked up a small number of times. The chain links TRBV29-1 to TRBJ2-7; 12 positions match TRBD2. Germline loops: CDR1 SQVTM, CDR2 ANQGSEA. This CDR3 is built from 13 residues. The ends lost 7 bases at V and 2 bases at J; junction bases unmatched: 3. This CDR3 is CSAGLAGPYEQYF. In DNA, the CDR3 is TGCAGCGCCGGACTAGCGGGGCCCTACGAGCAGTACTTC.

CDR3 coding DNA: TGCAGCGTTGAGGCCGGGCGCGAGCAGTACTTC. It codes for CSVEAGREQYF. The V call is TRBV29-1, the J call TRBJ2-7; D gene uncertain. Germline lookup yields CDR1 SQVTM and CDR2 ANQGSEA. Trimming stripped 3 bases from V and 6 bases from J, with 9 bases between. CDR3 length: 11 amino acids.

The chain is built from TRBV7-9 and TRBJ1-5, with 7 bases aligning to TRBD1. Looked up from germline, CDR1 is SEHNR and CDR2 is FQNEAQ (reference sequence). Trimming cost V 5 bases and J 2 bases; bases outside gene matches: 6. The CDR3 runs to 15 residues. The CDR3 loop reads CASSNRDSGNQPQHF. In DNA, the CDR3 is TGTGCCAGCAGCAATCGGGACAGTGGCAATCAGCCCCAGCATTTT.

With regard to this clonotype: A much larger clone sits a single nucleotide away, making a read error possible. The V and J genes are TRBV2 and TRBJ2-1; 8 bases line up with TRBD1. CDR3 length equals 14 residues. After removal of 6 bases from V and 10 bases from J, the junction contained 11 bases not matched to a gene. The germline V gene encodes CDR1 SNHLY and CDR2 FYNNEI. DNA of the CDR3: TGTGCCAGCAGCGCGGACAGGGTCGGTCGGGAGCAGTTCTTC. Translating it yields CASSADRVGREQFF. Drawing the rest from reference TRBV2 and TRBJ2-1, the complete variable domain is EPEVTQTPSHQVTQMGQEVILRCVPISNHLYFYWYRQILGQKVEFLVSFYNNEISEKSEIFDDQFSVERPDGSNFTLKIRSTKLEDSAMYFCASSADRVGREQFFGPGTRLTVL.

The sample holds many counts of this clonotype. The chain has TRBV12-3 or TRBV12-4 and TRBJ1-4; possible D gene TRBD1, 6 bases. The length of the CDR3 is 15 residues. V was clipped by 6 bases and J by 1 base, with 12 bases between them. As DNA, the CDR3 is TGTGCCAGCAGCCGCACAGGGCGAACTAATGAAAAACTGTTTTTT. Amino acids: CASSRTGRTNEKLFF.

This clonotype has a count of ten or more. The chain combines TRBV7-2 with TRBJ1-5; possibly TRBD1 for D (5 bases). Germline V lookup: CDR1 SGHTA, CDR2 FQGNSA. Trimming pared 2 bases from V and 4 bases from J, leaving 6 bases between. The CDR3 runs to 13 residues. The CDR3 DNA reads as TGTGCCAGCAGCTTACGGACAAATCAGCCCCAGCATTTT. Protein product: CASSLRTNQPQHF.

The rearrangement uses TRBV30 and TRBJ2-1; D is unresolved. This CDR3 comprises 14 residues. CDR1 and CDR2 from the germline V gene are GTSNPN and SVGIG (reference sequence). V was pared by 0 bases and J by 7 bases, with 13 bases between. The CDR3 sequence: CAWSVVWLGNEQFF. DNA for the CDR3: TGTGCCTGGAGTGTAGTCTGGTTGGGGAATGAGCAGTTCTTC. Combining the CDR3 with reference TRBV30 and TRBJ2-1 gives the whole variable domain SQTIHQWPATLVQPVGSPLSLECTVEGTSNPNLYWYRQAAGRGLQLLFYSVGIGQISSEVPQNLSASRPQDRQFILSSKKLLLSDSGFYLCAWSVVWLGNEQFFGPGTRLTVL.

The chain has TRBV20-1 and TRBJ2-1; 9 bases map to TRBD2. This CDR3 spans 14 amino acids. V was clipped by 5 bases and J by 6 bases; unmatched bases: 8. Germline V CDR1 and CDR2: DFQATT, SNEGSKA (reference sequence). The DNA of the CDR3 is TGCAGTGCTCGAGCCGGGACTAGCCTCAATGAGCAGTTCTTC. Amino acid sequence: CSARAGTSLNEQFF.

In DNA form, the CDR3 reads TGTGCCAGCAGACCGGGACAGACCTACAATGAGCAGTTCTTC. Amino acid sequence: CASRPGQTYNEQFF. The chain is built from TRBV12-3 or TRBV12-4 and TRBJ2-1, with 7 bases aligning to TRBD1. CDR3 length equals 14 residues. The trim removed 6 bases at V and 2 bases at J, leaving 4 bases unmatched.

This clonotype was counted at least ten times. The chain's CDR3 is CASSPGPVANTGELFF. In DNA, the CDR3 is TGTGCCAGCAGTCCCGGACCAGTCGCGAACACCGGGGAGCTGTTTTTT. J is TRBJ2-2 and V is TRBV28; D is unclear. V was trimmed by 5 bases and J by 0 bases, leaving 13 bases between them. This CDR3 is 16 amino acids long. CDR1 is MDHEN, CDR2 SYDVKM, per germline. Filled out from reference TRBV28 and TRBJ2-2, the complete variable domain reads DVKVTQSSRYLVKRTGEKVFLECVQDMDHENMFWYRQDPGLGLRLIYFSYDVKMKEKGDIPEGYSVSREKKERFSLILESASTNQTSMYLCASSPGPVANTGELFFGEGSRLTVL.

This clonotype was found many times. The chain uses TRBV28 and TRBJ2-7; D not resolved. V lost 6 bases and J 1 base, leaving 13 bases between the germline ends. Germline lookup yields CDR1 MDHEN and CDR2 SYDVKM. The CDR3 has 14 amino acids. Here the CDR3 reads CASSPIFSSYEQYF. For the CDR3, the DNA is TGTGCCAGCAGCCCGATCTTCTCTTCCTACGAGCAGTACTTC. The full variable domain, its missing parts supplied by reference TRBV28 and TRBJ2-7, is DVKVTQSSRYLVKRTGEKVFLECVQDMDHENMFWYRQDPGLGLRLIYFSYDVKMKEKGDIPEGYSVSREKKERFSLILESASTNQTSMYLCASSPIFSSYEQYFGPGTRLTVT.

With regard to this clonotype: This may stem from a read error, because a much larger clone lies one nucleotide away. The chain uses TRBV12-3 or TRBV12-4 and TRBJ2-7; D gene ambiguous. The CDR3 loop spans 12 amino acids. For the CDR3, the DNA is TGTGCCCGCAGCCTAGACCTCTACGAGCAGTACTTC. As protein: CARSLDLYEQYF.

This sequence joins TRBV27 and TRBJ1-2, with TRBD1 as a possible D gene (6 bases). The ends were cut back, 3 bases at V and 5 bases at J, with 16 bases in the middle. The germline V gene has CDR1 MNHEY and CDR2 SMNVEV (reference sequence). The CDR3 consists of 15 residues. Here the CDR3 DNA reads TGTGCCAGCAGTTTGGGGCTCGGCAGGGGATATGGCTACACCTTC. Its translation is CASSLGLGRGYGYTF.

This sequence joins TRBV7-2 and TRBJ2-7, with TRBD2 identical over 11 bases. CDR3 length equals 13 residues. Unmatched junction bases numbered 2, after V lost 4 bases and J lost 6 bases. In germline, CDR1 is SGHTA, CDR2 FQGNSA. CDR3 amino acids: CASSWLAGGEQYF. The DNA of the CDR3 is TGTGCCAGCAGCTGGCTAGCGGGGGGCGAGCAGTACTTC.

The chain links TRBV27 to TRBJ2-1; TRBD2 might be the D (5 bases). This CDR3 has 14 residues. V lost 2 bases and J lost 4, with 9 bases in between. Germline CDR1 and CDR2: MNHEY and SMNVEV (reference sequence). CDR3 in amino acids: CASSLLALYNEQFF. CDR3 bases: TGTGCCAGCAGTTTACTAGCCCTTTACAATGAGCAGTTCTTC.

The chain links TRBV12-5 to TRBJ2-1; 8 bases map to TRBD2. The CDR3 runs to 17 residues. The germline V gene encodes CDR1 LGHNT and CDR2 FRNRAP. J lost 5 bases, V lost 0 bases, and 9 bases had no gene match. The DNA of the CDR3 is TGTGCTAGTGGTTTGGTACTACCCGGGAGGGTCCACAATGAGCAGTTCTTC. Its translation is CASGLVLPGRVHNEQFF.

The sample holds many counts of this clonotype. V gene TRBV25-1 combines with J gene TRBJ2-2; TRBD2 aligns across 8 bases. CDR3 length equals 15 residues. Germline trimming cut 3 bases from V and 5 bases from J; bases unmatched to any gene: 5. The germline V gene encodes CDR1 MGHDK and CDR2 SYGVNS. For the CDR3, the DNA is TGTGCCAGCAGTGAGTTGTCTAGCGGGACCGGGGAGCTGTTTTTT. Protein: CASSELSSGTGELFF.

The chain carries TRBV5-1 and TRBJ2-1; TRBD2 aligns across 7 bases. CDR3 size: 16 residues. Germline V gives CDR1 SGHRS, CDR2 YFSETQ. V was clipped by 5 bases and J by 3 bases; unmatched bases: 11. This chain's CDR3 is CASSHPRDYRYNEQFF. The CDR3 nucleotides read TGCGCCAGCAGTCACCCCCGGGACTACCGCTACAATGAGCAGTTCTTC.

This clonotype was recorded many times. V usage is TRBV7-2 and J usage is TRBJ2-7, with D possibly TRBD2 on 5 matching bases. V lost 4 bases, J lost 9 bases, and 16 bases lay in between. Per the germline V gene, CDR1 is SGHTA and CDR2 is FQGNSA. This CDR3 has 13 amino acids. In nucleotides, the CDR3 is TGTGCCAGCAGCTCCCTTCGTCTTGCGGGGCAGTACTTC. It is translated as CASSSLRLAGQYF.

In its sample, this clonotype was seen many times. This chain uses TRBV19 with TRBJ1-1; D gene ambiguous. Germline V gene sequence: CDR1 LNHDA, CDR2 SQIVND (reference sequence). Between the trimmed V and J ends, which lost 6 bases and 0 bases, there was a span of 11 bases. The CDR3 consists of 14 residues. The CDR3 coding sequence is TGTGCCAGTAGACCTTGGCAGTTGAACACTGAAGCTTTCTTT. This encodes CASRPWQLNTEAFF.

At least ten counts were recorded for this clonotype. The chain employs TRBV2 and TRBJ2-3; TRBD1 matches 7 bases. CDR1 is SNHLY and CDR2 is FYNNEI in the germline V gene. Losses at the gene ends were 4 bases for V and 6 bases for J; bases not matched to a gene: 13. The CDR3 loop spans 16 amino acids. The CDR3 here is CASSGQGIAFGDTQYF. The CDR3 bases are TGTGCCAGCAGTGGACAGGGCATTGCCTTCGGTGATACGCAGTATTTT.

The chain links TRBV28 to TRBJ2-3, with D perhaps matching TRBD2 (6 bases). V lost 5 bases to trimming and J lost 1 base, with 13 bases between them. CDR1 and CDR2 (germline): MDHEN, SYDVKM. The CDR3 is made up of 15 amino acids. Here the CDR3 reads CASSGDFEGTDTQYF. The CDR3 nucleotides read TGTGCCAGCAGTGGGGACTTCGAGGGCACAGATACGCAGTATTTT.

This clonotype was counted a few times. The rearrangement joins TRBV11-2 to TRBJ1-1; 7 bases agree with TRBD1. The CDR3 runs 18 residues. J was trimmed by 1 base and V by 3 bases; bases with no gene match: 14. Looked up from germline, CDR1 is SGHAT and CDR2 is FQNNGV. The DNA for the CDR3 is TGTGCCAGCAGCTTGAGGGGGCAAGGCATAACCTCGAACACTGAAGCTTTCTTT. Its protein is CASSLRGQGITSNTEAFF. The variable domain in full, completed from reference TRBV11-2 and TRBJ1-1, reads EAGVAQSPRYKIIEKRQSVAFWCNPISGHATLYWYQQILGQGPKLLIQFQNNGVVDDSQLPKDRFSAERLKGVDSTLKIQPAKLEDSAVYLCASSLRGQGITSNTEAFFGQGTRLTVV.

A word on this clonotype: Relative to the germline gene, one junction end is altered; a read error may explain this. The chain recombines TRBV2 with TRBJ2-7, with no clear D. The CDR3 runs 12 residues. Germline lookup yields CDR1 SNHLY and CDR2 FYNNEI. The CDR3 coding sequence is TGCGCCAGCAGCCAACCATTGGGCGAGCAGTACTTC. This sequence encodes CASSQPLGEQYF.

The V and J genes are TRBV15 and TRBJ2-7; D perhaps matches TRBD2 (5 bases). The ends were cut back, 0 bases at V and 5 bases at J, with 20 bases in the middle. The CDR3 sequence is 17 residues long. Germline V lookup: CDR1 LNHNV, CDR2 YYDKDF (reference sequence). CDR3: CATSRDLFEEEPNEQYF. Here the CDR3 DNA reads TGTGCCACCAGCAGAGATCTGTTTGAGGAGGAACCCAACGAGCAGTACTTC.